These 18 T cell receptor beta chains share one sample of origin, sequenced in a study of CD8+ T cells in alopecia areata. Following RNA extraction, reverse transcription yielded cDNA that acted as the sequencing template. Clones were sequenced by immunoSEQ multiplex PCR, and TCRdb holds only the in-frame ones, with some missing. The table has about 150,000 clones, 45% to 55% seen once. The specimen was CD8+ T cells sorted from blood, collected at week 0. Receptors originate from a human donor with alopecia areata.

V usage is TRBV30 and J usage is TRBJ1-5, with 9 nucleotides matching TRBD1. CDR3 length: 14 residues. Germline trimming cut 1 base from V and 7 bases from J; bases unmatched to any gene: 5. The V gene's germline CDR1 is GTSNPN and CDR2 SVGIG (reference sequence). CDR3 amino acids: CAWSDGTGNQPQHF. In DNA, the CDR3 is TGTGCCTGGAGTGACGGGACAGGGAACCAGCCCCAGCATTTT.

The rearrangement joins TRBV2 to TRBJ2-1; 8 bases fit TRBD1. CDR1 and CDR2 from the germline V gene are SNHLY and FYNNEI. V lost 5 bases, J lost 4 bases, and 4 bases stayed unmatched. This CDR3 region has 14 residues. CDR3 sequence reads: CASSSGTGYNEQFF. In DNA, the CDR3 is TGTGCCAGCAGTTCCGGGACAGGTTACAATGAGCAGTTCTTC.

This clone was recorded once. V gene TRBV29-1 combines with J gene TRBJ1-1, with D tentatively TRBD1 (5 bases). CDR1 is SQVTM, CDR2 ANQGSEA, per germline. The V and J ends lost 5 bases and 5 bases respectively, with 15 bases between them. The CDR3 has 13 residues. Written as DNA, the CDR3 is TGCAGCGTTCCAGGGTCCGGTATAACTGAAGCTTTCTTT. Translation: CSVPGSGITEAFF.

The chain links TRBV18 to TRBJ1-6; D unclear. CDR3 length: 12 amino acids. Germline loops: CDR1 KGHSH, CDR2 LQKENI. V was cut by 3 bases and J by 7 bases, with 4 bases left in between. The CDR3 DNA is TGTGCCAGCTCACCCGAGAATTCACCCCTCCACTTT. It translates to CASSPENSPLHF.

The J gene is TRBJ1-2, the V gene TRBV7-9, with TRBD1 identical over 8 bases. This CDR3 comprises 12 residues. Germline CDR1 reads SEHNR; CDR2 reads FQNEAQ (reference sequence). The V and J ends lost 3 bases and 7 bases, in that order; junction bases with no gene match: 1. CDR3 bases: TGTGCCAGCAGCTTTGACAGGGGTGGCTACACCTTC. Translating gives CASSFDRGGYTF.

This clone has just a few counts. The gene calls are TRBV7-9 and TRBJ2-1; the D is unclear. Germline-derived CDR1 and CDR2 are SEHNR and FQNEAQ (reference sequence). The CDR3 is 11 amino acids. V lost 3 bases and J lost 6, with 3 bases in between. The CDR3 spells CASSFGNEQFF. The CDR3 DNA follows: TGTGCCAGCAGCTTTGGCAATGAGCAGTTCTTC.

A few counts support this clone. The chain joins TRBV29-1 to TRBJ1-1, with D uncertain. This CDR3 spans 14 amino acids. Germline V gene lookup returns CDR1 SQVTM and CDR2 ANQGSEA. Trimming pared 4 bases from V and 3 bases from J, leaving 15 bases between. The CDR3 DNA sequence: TGCAGCGTTGGGAGCAGAGAATACCACACTGAAGCTTTCTTT. It encodes CSVGSREYHTEAFF.

This chain connects TRBV30 to TRBJ1-2, with D unclear. CDR3 length: 13 amino acids. The V end lost 4 bases, the J end lost 3 bases, and 12 bases lay between the germline ends. Per the germline V gene, CDR1 is GTSNPN and CDR2 is SVGIG (reference sequence). The CDR3 reads CAWTTNPYYGYTF. The CDR3 nucleotides read TGTGCCTGGACCACCAACCCCTACTATGGCTACACCTTC.

This chain uses TRBV7-2 with TRBJ2-3, with D maybe TRBD2 (6 bases). The CDR3 is 13 amino acids. Between the trimmed V and J ends, which lost 5 bases and 4 bases, there was a span of 10 bases. Germline V gene data show CDR1 as SGHTA and CDR2 as FQGNSA. The CDR3 spells CASSGWGADTQYF. CDR3 bases: TGTGCCAGCAGCGGGTGGGGGGCAGATACGCAGTATTTT.

The rearrangement uses TRBV13 and TRBJ1-6; 8 positions agree with TRBD1. The CDR3 has 14 amino acids. Germline loops: CDR1 PRHDT, CDR2 FYEKMQ (reference sequence). V gave up 3 bases and J gave up 7 bases; unmatched junction bases: 2. The DNA of the CDR3 is TGTGCCAGCAGCTTGGGACAGGTGAATTCACCCCTCCACTTT. Protein product: CASSLGQVNSPLHF.

The chain recombines TRBV10-3 with TRBJ2-7; D possibly matches TRBD1 or TRBD2 (6 bases each). The CDR3 loop spans 16 amino acids. The germline V gene has CDR1 ENHRY and CDR2 SYGVKD. V dropped 4 bases and J dropped 0 bases, with 16 bases sitting between them. CDR3 sequence (DNA): TGTGCCATCAGTGGGATGGGGGGCGGACCCTCCTACGAGCAGTACTTC. This translates into CAISGMGGGPSYEQYF.

The chain joins TRBV27 to TRBJ2-7; D unclear. The CDR3 contains 15 residues. V was trimmed by 3 bases and J by 0 bases, leaving 12 bases between them. Germline CDR1 MNHEY, CDR2 SMNVEV (reference sequence). The DNA of the CDR3 is TGTGCCAGCAGTTTTTCAGACGCTAGCTCCTACGAGCAGTACTTC. This gives the protein CASSFSDASSYEQYF.

The chain couples TRBV7-9 to TRBJ1-5; D call uncertain. Between the trimmed V and J ends, which lost 5 bases and 0 bases, there was a span of 2 bases. Germline V gives CDR1 SEHNR, CDR2 FQNEAQ (reference sequence). CDR3 length: 12 residues. The CDR3 sequence: CASSPSNQPQHF. The CDR3, as DNA: TGTGCCAGCAGCCCTAGCAATCAGCCCCAGCATTTT.

The genes are TRBV5-1 and TRBJ2-7, with D unresolved. Trimming removed 3 bases at V and 3 bases at J, with 10 bases between. This CDR3 has 13 residues. Per the germline V gene, CDR1 is SGHRS and CDR2 is YFSETQ. The CDR3 here is CASSSYGVYEQYF. CDR3 DNA sequence: TGCGCCAGCAGCTCATACGGTGTCTACGAGCAGTACTTC. The complete variable domain, with remaining parts taken from reference TRBV5-1 and TRBJ2-7, reads KAGVTQTPRYLIKTRGQQVTLSCSPISGHRSVSWYQQTPGQGLQFLFEYFSETQRNKGNFPGRFSGRQFSNSRSEMNVSTLELGDSALYLCASSSYGVYEQYFGPGTRLTVT.

This chain links TRBV9 with TRBJ2-7; D gene unclear. Trimming pared 2 bases from V and 4 bases from J, leaving 13 bases between. The CDR3 length is 14 residues. Germline CDR1 is SGDLS and CDR2 is YYNGEE. The CDR3 coding sequence is TGTGCCAGCAGCGTGGGTGACCGACATTACGAGCAGTACTTC. It encodes CASSVGDRHYEQYF.

The J gene is TRBJ2-7, the V gene TRBV11-2; D is possibly TRBD1 or TRBD2 (5 bases each). The germline V and J ends were trimmed by 5 bases and 2 bases, with 16 bases remaining between them. Germline CDR1 and CDR2: SGHAT and FQNNGV. The CDR3 runs to 15 residues. In DNA form, the CDR3 reads TGTGCCAGCAGCCTAAGCCGGGACGCCGCCTACGAGCAGTACTTC. Translation gives CASSLSRDAAYEQYF.

This clone was seen once. The chain recombines TRBV7-3 with TRBJ2-6; no clear D gene. The CDR3 totals 16 residues. V dropped 4 bases and J dropped 0 bases, with 10 bases sitting between them. Germline values: CDR1 SGHTA, CDR2 FQGTGA. CDR3 region: CASSSTLTSGANVLTF. The CDR3 DNA sequence: TGTGCCAGCAGCTCGACACTGACCTCTGGGGCCAACGTCCTGACTTTC.

The V and J genes are TRBV28 and TRBJ2-1, with a tentative D call TRBD2 (5 bases). V was cut by 3 bases and J by 5 bases, with 11 bases left in between. The CDR3 runs 14 residues. Germline CDR1 and CDR2: MDHEN and SYDVKM. The CDR3 DNA is TGTGCCAGCAGTTTCGGTGGGGAGCACAATGAGCAGTTCTTC. It translates to CASSFGGEHNEQFF. The variable domain in full, completed from reference TRBV28 and TRBJ2-1, reads DVKVTQSSRYLVKRTGEKVFLECVQDMDHENMFWYRQDPGLGLRLIYFSYDVKMKEKGDIPEGYSVSREKKERFSLILESASTNQTSMYLCASSFGGEHNEQFFGPGTRLTVL.